The rows below give T cell receptor beta chains drawn from one sample of a study of blood T cell repertoires in COVID-19. The assay was immunoSEQ multiplex PCR, and TCRdb's table has in-frame clones only and misses some. In the table there are about 190,000 clones, roughly 81% of which are singletons. The sequencing input was peripheral blood. The source of these receptors is a woman in her seventies with active or convalescent COVID-19. Each CDR3 is given with its conserved first and last residue. The D gene is left open where the match is weak. Clone sizes are given selectively: once, few, many, or a class where the clone is expanded.

D	J	V	length	size	DNA	CDR3
.	TRBJ1-5	TRBV9	14	few	TGTGCCAGCAGCGTAGGGCATAGCAATCAGCCCCAGCATTTT	CASSVGHSNQPQHF
TRBD2	TRBJ2-7	TRBV4-2	16	.	TGTGCCAGCAGCCACGTAACGGGAGGAATCTCCTACGAGCAGTACTTC	CASSHVTGGISYEQYF
TRBD2	TRBJ2-3	TRBV3-1/TRBV3-2	14	once	TGTGCCAGCAGCCAACAGCGGGGCGCAGATACGCAGTATTTT	CASSQQRGADTQYF
TRBD1	TRBJ2-1	TRBV6-5	16	.	TGTGCCAGCAGTTACTCAACCCAGGGGGTCTACAATGAGCAGTTCTTC	CASSYSTQGVYNEQFF
.	TRBJ2-6	TRBV6-2/TRBV6-3	15	.	TGTGCCAGCAGTCCCCTCCGGGGTGGGGCCAACGTCCTGACTTTC	CASSPLRGGANVLTF
TRBD2	TRBJ2-2	TRBV4-1	17	many	TGCGCCAGCAGCCACAAGATACCTAGCGGGAACACCGGGGAGCTGTTTTTT	CASSHKIPSGNTGELFF
.	TRBJ2-7	TRBV4-1	13	.	TGCGCCAGCAGCCACCTTGACAGGTACGAGCAGTACTTC	CASSHLDRYEQYF
.	TRBJ2-5	TRBV7-9	11	.	TGTGCCAGCAGCCAGAAAGAGACCCAGTACTTC	CASSQKETQYF
.	TRBJ2-5	TRBV6-1	15	.	TGTGCCAGCAGTGAATTAGGCCCCCCGGAGGGGACCCAGTACTTC	CASSELGPPEGTQYF
.	TRBJ1-2	TRBV10-2	13	.	TGCGCCAGCAGTCCTCGCAGGGAAGGGGGCTACACCTTC	CASSPRREGGYTF
TRBD2	TRBJ2-1	TRBV5-4	15	.	TGTGCCAGCAGCTTCCCGGGGGGGCGAAACAATGAGCAGTTCTTC	CASSFPGGRNNEQFF
.	TRBJ1-2	TRBV5-1	15	.	TGCGCCAGCAGCTTGGCCAGGGACATCAACTATGGCTACACCTTC	CASSLARDINYGYTF
TRBD2	TRBJ2-3	TRBV30	16	.	TGTGCCTGGAGTTACGGGACTAGCGGGAGCACAGATACGCAGTATTTT	CAWSYGTSGSTDTQYF
.	TRBJ1-4	TRBV18	14	.	TGTGCCAGTTCACCGCCGCAGGGTGGTGAAAAACTGTTTTTT	CASSPPQGGEKLFF
.	TRBJ2-1	TRBV27	15	few	TGTGCCAGCAGTATAGGGCGGGGCTCCTACAATGAGCAGTTCTTC	CASSIGRGSYNEQFF
TRBD1	TRBJ2-1	TRBV11-3	15	.	TGTGCCAGCAGCTCTCGGACAGGGGACTACAATGAGCAGTTCTTC	CASSSRTGDYNEQFF
.	TRBJ2-7	TRBV7-9	15	few	TGTGCCAGCAGCCTGCAGGGCAGACTCTCCTACGAGCAGTACTTC	CASSLQGRLSYEQYF
.	TRBJ2-5	TRBV28	16	.	TGTGCCAGCAGTTCTCCCCCGGCGCGGTTACAAGAGACCCAGTACTTC	CASSSPPARLQETQYF
TRBD1	TRBJ2-7	TRBV29-1	12	.	TGCAGCGTTGAGGGACAGACCTACGAGCAGTACTTC	CSVEGQTYEQYF
TRBD1	TRBJ2-1	TRBV13	14	.	TGTGCCAGCAGCTTACTTACAGGGGGAAATGAGCAGTTCTTC	CASSLLTGGNEQFF
.	TRBJ1-1	TRBV28	13	.	TGTGCCAGCACCCTCCTTATTCGAGCTGAAGCTTTCTTT	CASTLLIRAEAFF
TRBD1	TRBJ1-5	TRBV10-3	13	.	TGTGCCATCAGTTTGGACAGGCGGCAGCCCCAGCATTTT	CAISLDRRQPQHF
.	TRBJ1-1	TRBV5-1	14	.	TGCGCCAGCAGCTTGTCAGGGGTGGGGACTGAAGCTTTCTTT	CASSLSGVGTEAFF
.	TRBJ2-7	TRBV3-1/TRBV3-2	14	.	TGTGCCAGCAGCCATTGGGGGGACTCCTACGAGCAGTACTTC	CASSHWGDSYEQYF
TRBD1	TRBJ1-1	TRBV12-3/TRBV12-4	12	.	TGTGCCAGCAGCCTGGGGACAGGGATGGCTTTCTTT	CASSLGTGMAFF
.	TRBJ1-1	TRBV3-1/TRBV3-2	14	.	TGTGCCAGCAGCCAAGGGGGGGGAGGTACTGAAGCTTTCTTT	CASSQGGGGTEAFF
TRBD2	TRBJ2-1	TRBV7-3	15	.	TGTGCCAGCAGCTTAGGGCTAGCGGGAGGGGGTGAGCAGTTCTTC	CASSLGLAGGGEQFF
.	TRBJ2-7	TRBV3-1/TRBV3-2	15	.	TGTGCCAGCAGCCAGGGGGCTGGAAAGTCCGGCGAGCAGTACTTC	CASSQGAGKSGEQYF
.	TRBJ1-1	TRBV7-2	12	.	TGTGCCAGCAGCTTAAGACCCAGCGGAGCTTTCTTT	CASSLRPSGAFF
.	TRBJ2-1	TRBV12-5	16	.	TGTGCTAGTGGTCCAGAAGGACTACCGACCTACAATGAGCAGTTCTTC	CASGPEGLPTYNEQFF
.	TRBJ1-2	TRBV18	14	.	TGTGCCAGCTCACCACCCTACAGGTCCTATGGCTACACCTTC	CASSPPYRSYGYTF
.	TRBJ1-4	TRBV5-1	15	.	TGCGCCAGCAGCTTGGATGGGGCCAAATTGGAAAAACTGTTTTTT	CASSLDGAKLEKLFF
TRBD2	TRBJ2-1	TRBV19	14	.	TGTGCCAGTAGTATAGGTACTAGCGTAAATGAGCAGTTCTTC	CASSIGTSVNEQFF
TRBD2	TRBJ2-7	TRBV5-1	14	once	TGCGCCAGCAGTCTCGCGGGAGGGGACCACGAGCAGTACTTC	CASSLAGGDHEQYF
TRBD2	TRBJ2-1	TRBV18	16	.	TGTGCCAGCTCACCAACCGGGACTAGCGGGGGCAATGAGCAGTTCTTC	CASSPTGTSGGNEQFF
TRBD1	TRBJ2-7	TRBV11-2	14	.	TGTGCCAGCAGCTTAGATCTATCAGGGGGAGAGCAGTACTTC	CASSLDLSGGEQYF
.	TRBJ1-4	TRBV12-2	17	.	TGTGCAAGTCGCCCCCGGGACAGACCCTCAACTAATGAAAAACTGTTTTTT	CASRPRDRPSTNEKLFF
.	TRBJ2-1	TRBV6-5	13	.	TGTGCCAGCAGCAGAGGATCCTACAATGAGCAGTTCTTC	CASSRGSYNEQFF
TRBD1	TRBJ1-1	TRBV7-9	13	.	TGTGCCAGCAGCCCAGGGGGCGCGGCAGGAGCTTTCTTT	CASSPGGAAGAFF
.	TRBJ2-7	TRBV5-1	16	.	TGCGCCAGCAGCTTGGATCCAGGGGGGCCGGAGTACGAGCAGTACTTC	CASSLDPGGPEYEQYF
TRBD1	TRBJ2-5	TRBV5-1	12	.	TGCGCCAGCAGCAGACAGGGCGAGACCCAGTACTTC	CASSRQGETQYF
TRBD1	TRBJ1-4	TRBV5-4	14	.	TGTGCCAGCAGCCGGGACAGGAGAAATGAAAAACTGTTTTTT	CASSRDRRNEKLFF
TRBD2	TRBJ2-2	TRBV5-4	15	.	TGTGCCAGCAGCGTCCCCGAAGCGGGAGCCGGGGAGCTGTTTTTT	CASSVPEAGAGELFF
TRBD1	TRBJ2-3	TRBV5-8	15	.	TGTGCCAGCAGCTTATCGACAGGGGCGGAAGATACGCAGTATTTT	CASSLSTGAEDTQYF
TRBD1	TRBJ2-5	TRBV2	16	.	TGTGCCAGCACCAGATCCGGGACAGGGATTCAAGAGACCCAGTACTTC	CASTRSGTGIQETQYF
TRBD1	TRBJ1-5	TRBV19	15	once	TGTGCCAGTACCGGGACAGATGGGAGGAATCAGCCCCAGCATTTT	CASTGTDGRNQPQHF
.	TRBJ1-1	TRBV7-2	13	.	TGTGCCAGCAGCGTGGCAGGGGTGACTGAAGCTTTCTTT	CASSVAGVTEAFF
.	TRBJ1-1	TRBV18	13	.	TGTGCCAGCTCCCACAGGCAGGCCACTGAAGCTTTCTTT	CASSHRQATEAFF
.	TRBJ2-1	TRBV19	12	.	TGTGCCAGTGGTCCCCGAGGGGGTGAGCAGTTCTTC	CASGPRGGEQFF
TRBD1	TRBJ1-2	TRBV6-1	18	once	TGTGCCAGCAGTGCCAAGACAGGGTCCTCAACAGCTAACTATGGCTACACCTTC	CASSAKTGSSTANYGYTF
TRBD2	TRBJ2-7	TRBV19	14	.	TGTGCCAGTAGTATGGGGACTAAGGTGTACGAGCAGTACTTC	CASSMGTKVYEQYF
TRBD2	TRBJ2-7	TRBV7-2	15	.	TGTGCCAGCAGCCGGCGCGCGGGAGGCTCTTACGAGCAGTACTTC	CASSRRAGGSYEQYF
.	TRBJ2-1	TRBV9	15	.	TGTGCCAGCAGCCCGCTCGGTCCGGGTTACAATGAGCAGTTCTTC	CASSPLGPGYNEQFF
TRBD2	TRBJ2-1	TRBV3-1/TRBV3-2	15	.	TGTGCCAGCAGCCCCCCCGGGACTAGAACTGTTGAGCAGTTCTTC	CASSPPGTRTVEQFF